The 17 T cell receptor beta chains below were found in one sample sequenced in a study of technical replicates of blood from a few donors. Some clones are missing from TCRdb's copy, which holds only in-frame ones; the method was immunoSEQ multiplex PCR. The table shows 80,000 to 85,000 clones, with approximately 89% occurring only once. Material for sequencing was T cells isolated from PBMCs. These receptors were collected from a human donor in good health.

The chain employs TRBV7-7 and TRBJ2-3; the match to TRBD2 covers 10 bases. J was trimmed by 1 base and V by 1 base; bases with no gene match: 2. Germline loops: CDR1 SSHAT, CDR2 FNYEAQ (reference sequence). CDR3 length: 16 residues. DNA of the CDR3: TGTGCCAGCAGCTTAGTCAGCGGGAGGGGCACAGATACGCAGTATTTT. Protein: CASSLVSGRGTDTQYF.

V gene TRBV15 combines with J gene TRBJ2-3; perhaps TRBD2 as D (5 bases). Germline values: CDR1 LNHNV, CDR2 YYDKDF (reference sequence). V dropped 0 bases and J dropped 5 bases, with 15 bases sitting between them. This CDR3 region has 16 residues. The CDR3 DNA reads TGTGCCACCAGCAGAGATATCGGTGGGAGTAGAGATACGCAGTATTTT. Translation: CATSRDIGGSRDTQYF.

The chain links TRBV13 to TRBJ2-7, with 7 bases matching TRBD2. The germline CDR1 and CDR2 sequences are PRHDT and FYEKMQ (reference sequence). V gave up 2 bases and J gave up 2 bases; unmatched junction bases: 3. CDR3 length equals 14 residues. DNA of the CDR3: TGTGCCAGCAGCTTACGACTAGCTCCCTACGAGCAGTACTTC. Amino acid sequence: CASSLRLAPYEQYF.

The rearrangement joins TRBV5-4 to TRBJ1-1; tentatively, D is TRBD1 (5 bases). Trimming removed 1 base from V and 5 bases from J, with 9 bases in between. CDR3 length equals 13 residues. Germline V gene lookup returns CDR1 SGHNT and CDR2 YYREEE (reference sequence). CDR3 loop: CASSLNQGTEAFF. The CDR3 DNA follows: TGTGCCAGCAGCTTGAATCAGGGAACTGAAGCTTTCTTT.

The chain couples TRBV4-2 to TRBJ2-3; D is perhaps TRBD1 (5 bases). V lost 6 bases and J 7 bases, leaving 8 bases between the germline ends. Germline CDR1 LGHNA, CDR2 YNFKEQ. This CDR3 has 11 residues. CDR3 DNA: TGTGCCAGCAGAGACAGCTATACGCAGTATTTT. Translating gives CASRDSYTQYF.

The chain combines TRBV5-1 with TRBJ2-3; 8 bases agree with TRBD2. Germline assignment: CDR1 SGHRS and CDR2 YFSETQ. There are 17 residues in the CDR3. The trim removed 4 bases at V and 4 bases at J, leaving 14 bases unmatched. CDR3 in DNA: TGCGCCAGCAGCAGGCTATTTAGCGGGACGGTCCCAGATACGCAGTATTTT. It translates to CASSRLFSGTVPDTQYF.

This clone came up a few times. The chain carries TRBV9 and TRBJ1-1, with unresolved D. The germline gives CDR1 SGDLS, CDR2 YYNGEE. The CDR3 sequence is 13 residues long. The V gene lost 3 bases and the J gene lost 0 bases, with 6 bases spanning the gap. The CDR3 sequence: CASSGSVNTEAFF. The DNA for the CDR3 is TGTGCCAGCAGCGGGAGTGTGAACACTGAAGCTTTCTTT. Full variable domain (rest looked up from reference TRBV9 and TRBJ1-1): DSGVTQTPKHLITATGQRVTLRCSPRSGDLSVYWYQQSLDQGLQFLIQYYNGEERAKGNILERFSAQQFPDLHSELNLSSLELGDSALYFCASSGSVNTEAFFGQGTRLTVV.

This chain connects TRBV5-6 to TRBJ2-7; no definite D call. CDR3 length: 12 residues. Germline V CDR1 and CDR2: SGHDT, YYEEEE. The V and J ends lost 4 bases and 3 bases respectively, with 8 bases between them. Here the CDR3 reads CASSDQDYEQYF. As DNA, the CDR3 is TGTGCCAGCAGCGACCAGGACTACGAGCAGTACTTC.

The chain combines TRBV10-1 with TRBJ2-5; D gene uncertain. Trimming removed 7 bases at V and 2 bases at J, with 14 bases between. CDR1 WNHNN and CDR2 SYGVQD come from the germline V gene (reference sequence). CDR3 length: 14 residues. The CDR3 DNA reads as TGCGCCAGCATCACAGACCAGATACAAGAGACCCAGTACTTC. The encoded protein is CASITDQIQETQYF.

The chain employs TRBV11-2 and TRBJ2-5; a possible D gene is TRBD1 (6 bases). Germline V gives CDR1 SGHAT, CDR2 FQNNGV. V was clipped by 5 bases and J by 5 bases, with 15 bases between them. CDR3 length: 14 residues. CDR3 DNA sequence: TGTGCCAGCAGCCCGGCGACAGGATATGAGACCCAGTACTTC. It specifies CASSPATGYETQYF.

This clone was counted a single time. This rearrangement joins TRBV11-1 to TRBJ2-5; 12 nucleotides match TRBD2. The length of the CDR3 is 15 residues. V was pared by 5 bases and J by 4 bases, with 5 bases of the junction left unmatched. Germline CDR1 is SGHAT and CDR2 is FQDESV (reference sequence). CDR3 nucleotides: TGTGCCAGCAGCGGGACTAGCGGGTCCCCAGAGACCCAGTACTTC. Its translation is CASSGTSGSPETQYF.

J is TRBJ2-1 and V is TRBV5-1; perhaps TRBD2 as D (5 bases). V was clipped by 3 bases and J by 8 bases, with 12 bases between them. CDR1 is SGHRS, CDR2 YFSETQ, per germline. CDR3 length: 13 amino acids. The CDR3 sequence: CASSYEGFDEQFF. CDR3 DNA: TGCGCCAGCAGCTACGAGGGTTTTGATGAGCAGTTCTTC.

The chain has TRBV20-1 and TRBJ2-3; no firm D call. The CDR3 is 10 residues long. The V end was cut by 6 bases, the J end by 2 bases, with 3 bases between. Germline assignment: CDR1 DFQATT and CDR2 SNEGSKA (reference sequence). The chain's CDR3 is CSAHTDTQYF. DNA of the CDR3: TGCAGTGCCCACACAGATACGCAGTATTTT.

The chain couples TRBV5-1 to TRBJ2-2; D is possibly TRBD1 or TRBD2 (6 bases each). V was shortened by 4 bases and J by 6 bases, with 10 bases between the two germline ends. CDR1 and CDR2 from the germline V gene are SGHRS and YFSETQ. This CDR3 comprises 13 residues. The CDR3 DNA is TGCGCCAGCAGCCTGGAGGGGGCCGGGGAGCTGTTTTTT. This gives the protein CASSLEGAGELFF.

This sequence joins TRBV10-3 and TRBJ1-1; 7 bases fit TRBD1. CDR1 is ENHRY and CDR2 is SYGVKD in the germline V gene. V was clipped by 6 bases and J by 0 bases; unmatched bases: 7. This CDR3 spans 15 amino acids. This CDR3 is CAIRGDRLMNTEAFF. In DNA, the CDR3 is TGTGCCATCAGGGGGGACAGACTCATGAACACTGAAGCTTTCTTT.

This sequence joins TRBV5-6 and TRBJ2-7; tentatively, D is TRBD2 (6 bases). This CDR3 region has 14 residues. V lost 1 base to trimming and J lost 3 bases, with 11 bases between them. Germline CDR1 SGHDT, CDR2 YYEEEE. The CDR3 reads CASSLTGTGYEQYF. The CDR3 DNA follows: TGTGCCAGCAGCTTGACCGGGACTGGCTACGAGCAGTACTTC. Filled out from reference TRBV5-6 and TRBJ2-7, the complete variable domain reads DAGVTQSPTHLIKTRGQQVTLRCSPKSGHDTVSWYQQALGQGPQFIFQYYEEEERQRGNFPDRFSGHQFPNYSSELNVNALLLGDSALYLCASSLTGTGYEQYFGPGTRLTVT.

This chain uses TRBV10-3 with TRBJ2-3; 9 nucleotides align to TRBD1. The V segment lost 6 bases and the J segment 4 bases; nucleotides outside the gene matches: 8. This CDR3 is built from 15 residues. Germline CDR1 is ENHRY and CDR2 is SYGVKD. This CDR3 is CAIRGTGTPADTQYF. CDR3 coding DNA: TGTGCCATCAGGGGGACAGGGACCCCTGCAGATACGCAGTATTTT.